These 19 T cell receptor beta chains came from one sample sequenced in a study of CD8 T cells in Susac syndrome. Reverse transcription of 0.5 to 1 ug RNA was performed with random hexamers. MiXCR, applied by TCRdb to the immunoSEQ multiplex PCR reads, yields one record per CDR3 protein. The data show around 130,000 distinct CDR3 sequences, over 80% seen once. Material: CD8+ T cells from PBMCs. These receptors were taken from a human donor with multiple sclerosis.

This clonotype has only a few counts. CDR3 DNA: TGTGCCAGCAGTGGGACGAGTAGCACAGATACGCAGTATTTT. It specifies CASSGTSSTDTQYF. V gene TRBV6-1 combines with J gene TRBJ2-3, with D unresolved. Germline values: CDR1 MNHNS, CDR2 SASEGT. V was clipped by 4 bases and J by 0 bases, with 8 bases between them. The CDR3 loop spans 14 amino acids.

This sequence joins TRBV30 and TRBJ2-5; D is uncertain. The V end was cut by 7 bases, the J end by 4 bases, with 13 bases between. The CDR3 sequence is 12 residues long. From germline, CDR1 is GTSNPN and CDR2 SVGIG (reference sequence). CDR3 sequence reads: CASAGPTETQYF. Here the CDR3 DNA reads TGTGCCTCCGCAGGACCCACAGAGACCCAGTACTTC. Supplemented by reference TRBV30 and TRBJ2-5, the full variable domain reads SQTIHQWPATLVQPVGSPLSLECTVEGTSNPNLYWYRQAAGRGLQLLFYSVGIGQISSEVPQNLSASRPQDRQFILSSKKLLLSDSGFYLCASAGPTETQYFGPGTRLLVL.

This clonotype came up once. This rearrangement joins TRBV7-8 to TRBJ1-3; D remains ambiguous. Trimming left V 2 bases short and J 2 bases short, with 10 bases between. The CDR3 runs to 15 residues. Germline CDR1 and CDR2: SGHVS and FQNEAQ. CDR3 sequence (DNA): TGTGCCAGCAGCTTATCTGTAGTAGCTGGAAACACCATATATTTT. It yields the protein CASSLSVVAGNTIYF.

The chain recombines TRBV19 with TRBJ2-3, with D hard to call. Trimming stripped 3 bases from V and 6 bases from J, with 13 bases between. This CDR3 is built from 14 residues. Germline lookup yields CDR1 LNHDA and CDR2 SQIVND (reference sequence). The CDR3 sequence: CASSIAEPWDTQYF. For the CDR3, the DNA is TGTGCCAGTAGTATTGCAGAGCCCTGGGATACGCAGTATTTT.

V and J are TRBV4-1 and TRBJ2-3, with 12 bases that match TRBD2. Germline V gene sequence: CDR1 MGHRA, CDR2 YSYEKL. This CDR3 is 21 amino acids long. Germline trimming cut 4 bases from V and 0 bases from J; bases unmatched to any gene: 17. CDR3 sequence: CASSRLKLAGGDIVSTDTQYF. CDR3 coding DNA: TGCGCCAGCAGCCGCCTCAAGCTAGCGGGAGGGGATATCGTTAGCACAGATACGCAGTATTTT.

The CDR3 loop reads CSAWNGGEDEQFF. In nucleotides, the CDR3 is TGCAGTGCCTGGAACGGGGGAGAGGATGAGCAGTTCTTC. The V call is TRBV20-1, the J call TRBJ2-1; D perhaps matches TRBD2 (6 bases). The ends were cut back, 6 bases at V and 8 bases at J, with 17 bases in the middle. CDR1 and CDR2 (germline): DFQATT, SNEGSKA (reference sequence). The CDR3 length is 13 residues.

CDR3: CASSFWVNEKLFF. For the CDR3, the DNA is TGCGCCAGCAGCTTCTGGGTTAATGAAAAACTGTTTTTT. The genes are TRBV5-1 and TRBJ1-4; D is unresolved. Trimming cost V 2 bases and J 4 bases, with 6 bases left between them. Germline loops: CDR1 SGHRS, CDR2 YFSETQ. The CDR3 totals 13 residues.

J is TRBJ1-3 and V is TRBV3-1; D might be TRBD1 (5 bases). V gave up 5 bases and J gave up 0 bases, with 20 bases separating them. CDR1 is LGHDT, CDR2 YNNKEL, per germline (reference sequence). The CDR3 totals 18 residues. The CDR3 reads CASSEQRRESSSGNTIYF. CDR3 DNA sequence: TGTGCCAGCAGCGAACAGCGCAGGGAGAGTAGCTCTGGAAACACCATATATTTT.

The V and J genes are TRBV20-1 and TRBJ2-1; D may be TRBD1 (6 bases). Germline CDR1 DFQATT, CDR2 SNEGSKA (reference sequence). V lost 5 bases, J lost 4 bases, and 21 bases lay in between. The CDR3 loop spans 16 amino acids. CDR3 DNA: TGCAGTGCTTTAAACCGGGACAAAGGATCATACAATGAGCAGTTCTTC. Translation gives CSALNRDKGSYNEQFF.

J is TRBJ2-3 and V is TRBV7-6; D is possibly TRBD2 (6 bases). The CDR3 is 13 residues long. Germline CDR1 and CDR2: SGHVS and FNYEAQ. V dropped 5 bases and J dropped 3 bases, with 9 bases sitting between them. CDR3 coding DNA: TGTGCCAGCAGCAAAGGACTAACAGATACGCAGTATTTT. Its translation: CASSKGLTDTQYF.

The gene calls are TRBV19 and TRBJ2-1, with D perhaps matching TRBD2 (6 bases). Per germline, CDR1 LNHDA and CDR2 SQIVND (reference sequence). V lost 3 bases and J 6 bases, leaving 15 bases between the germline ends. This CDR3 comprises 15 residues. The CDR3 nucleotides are TGTGCCAGTAGTATGGGCGGGGCTATTGTCAATGAGCAGTTCTTC. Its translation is CASSMGGAIVNEQFF.

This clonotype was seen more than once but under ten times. CDR3: CASSQSRERLNTEAFF. The CDR3 DNA sequence: TGTGCCAGCAGCCAATCGAGAGAGAGGTTGAACACTGAAGCTTTCTTT. The chain combines TRBV4-2 with TRBJ1-1; no reliable D call. Trimming shortened V by 2 bases and J by 0 bases, and 13 bases separated the two germline ends. In germline, CDR1 is LGHNA, CDR2 YNFKEQ. CDR3 size: 16 residues.

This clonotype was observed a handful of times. CDR3 loop: CASSVGDSPNYGYTF. Here the CDR3 DNA reads TGTGCCAGCAGCGTAGGGGACAGTCCCAACTATGGCTACACCTTC. The chain joins TRBV9 to TRBJ1-2; 7 bases line up with TRBD1. This CDR3 comprises 15 residues. CDR1 is SGDLS and CDR2 is YYNGEE in the germline V gene. V was pared by 0 bases and J by 2 bases, with 4 bases of the junction left unmatched.

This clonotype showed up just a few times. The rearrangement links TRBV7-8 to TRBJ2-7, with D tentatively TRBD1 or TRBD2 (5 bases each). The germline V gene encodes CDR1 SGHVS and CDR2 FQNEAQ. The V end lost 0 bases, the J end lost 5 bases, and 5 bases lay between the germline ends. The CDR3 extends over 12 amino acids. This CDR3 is CASSLAGDEQYF. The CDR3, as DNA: TGTGCCAGCAGCTTAGCGGGGGACGAGCAGTACTTC.

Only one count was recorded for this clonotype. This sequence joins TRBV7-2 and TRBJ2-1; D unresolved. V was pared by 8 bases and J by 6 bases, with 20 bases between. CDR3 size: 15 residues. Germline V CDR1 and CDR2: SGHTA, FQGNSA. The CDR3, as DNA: TGTGCCAGCTTAAGTACCCCCTATCCCTCCAATGAGCAGTTCTTC. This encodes CASLSTPYPSNEQFF.

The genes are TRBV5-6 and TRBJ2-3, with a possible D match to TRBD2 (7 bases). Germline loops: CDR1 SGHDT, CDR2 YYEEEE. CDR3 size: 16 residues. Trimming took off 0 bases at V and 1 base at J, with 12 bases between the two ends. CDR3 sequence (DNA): TGTGCCAGCAGCTTGGGCGGGGGCTGGGGCACAGATACGCAGTATTTT. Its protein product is CASSLGGGWGTDTQYF.

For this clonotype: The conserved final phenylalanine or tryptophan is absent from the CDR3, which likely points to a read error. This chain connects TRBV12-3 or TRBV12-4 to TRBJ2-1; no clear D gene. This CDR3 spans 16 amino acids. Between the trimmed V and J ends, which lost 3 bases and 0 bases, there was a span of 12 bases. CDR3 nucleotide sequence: TGTGCCAGCAGTTTCTTCGGCAGACTCTCCTACAATGAGCAGTTCTTG. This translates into CASSFFGRLSYNEQFL.

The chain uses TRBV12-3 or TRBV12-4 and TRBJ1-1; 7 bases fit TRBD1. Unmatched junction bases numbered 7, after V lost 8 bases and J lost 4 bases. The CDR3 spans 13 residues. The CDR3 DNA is TGTGCCAGCCAGTCGACAGGGATCACTGAAGCTTTCTTT. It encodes CASQSTGITEAFF.

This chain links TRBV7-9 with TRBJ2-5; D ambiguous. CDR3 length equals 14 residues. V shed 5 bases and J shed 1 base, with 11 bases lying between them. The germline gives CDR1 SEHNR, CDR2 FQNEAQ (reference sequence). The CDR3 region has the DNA TGTGCCAGCAGCCCCCCCGAAGTCCAAGAGACCCAGTACTTC. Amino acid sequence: CASSPPEVQETQYF.